A single sample gave rise to the 27 T cell receptor beta chains below, sequenced in a study of CD8+ T cells in alopecia areata. Reverse transcription of extracted RNA yielded cDNA, which provided the sequencing template. Only in-frame clones appear in the TCRdb table, and some are missing; sequencing was by immunoSEQ multiplex PCR. There are some 190,000 clones in the sample; 50% to 60% occur only once, and less than 0.8% lies in the top ten. The treatment denotes: oral pan-JAK inhibitor, 5-10 mg twice daily. The input for sequencing was CD4+ T cells sorted from blood, taken at week 4, from a patient treated with tofacitinib. The receptors derive from a human donor with alopecia areata.

The CDR3 DNA is TGCAGCGTTGTGACAGGCGGGGAGACCCAGTACTTC. Its translation is CSVVTGGETQYF. V usage is TRBV29-1 and J usage is TRBJ2-5; D is possibly TRBD1 (6 bases). CDR3 length equals 12 residues. Trimming took off 4 bases at V and 5 bases at J, with 11 bases between the two ends. Germline V CDR1 and CDR2: SQVTM, ANQGSEA.

The chain links TRBV19 to TRBJ2-5; perhaps TRBD2 as D (5 bases). This CDR3 comprises 14 residues. Between the trimmed V and J ends, which lost 7 bases and 1 base, there was a span of 13 bases. CDR1 LNHDA and CDR2 SQIVND come from the germline V gene (reference sequence). This CDR3 is CASTRGHFQETQYF. The CDR3 nucleotides read TGTGCCAGTACCCGAGGGCACTTCCAAGAGACCCAGTACTTC.

This chain connects TRBV11-2 to TRBJ1-1; TRBD1 is a possible D gene (5 bases). Germline CDR1 and CDR2: SGHAT and FQNNGV. V shed 0 bases and J shed 11 bases, with 10 bases lying between them. The CDR3 runs 12 residues. CDR3 amino acids: CASSLEGEMAFF. The CDR3 DNA follows: TGTGCCAGCAGCTTAGAGGGGGAGATGGCTTTCTTT.

The rearrangement uses TRBV5-4 and TRBJ1-2; D remains unclear. Germline CDR1 and CDR2: SGHNT and YYREEE (reference sequence). The V gene lost 6 bases and the J gene lost 8 bases, with 14 bases spanning the gap. CDR3 length: 12 residues. In DNA, the CDR3 is TGTGCCAGCATGTCGGGGAGTTCGGGCTACACCTTC. Translation: CASMSGSSGYTF.

The chain employs TRBV9 and TRBJ2-7, with TRBD2 identical over 9 bases. The CDR3 has 15 residues. In germline, CDR1 is SGDLS, CDR2 YYNGEE. V trimming: 2 bases; J trimming: 6 bases; junction bases outside the gene matches: 9. As DNA, the CDR3 is TGTGCCAGCAGCGTTGGAGTAGCGGGAGTAGGCGAGCAGTACTTC. As protein: CASSVGVAGVGEQYF.

Only one count was recorded for this clone. This chain links TRBV7-3 with TRBJ2-1; D might be TRBD1 (5 bases). V was clipped by 4 bases and J by 1 base, with 11 bases between them. Germline V gene lookup returns CDR1 SGHTA and CDR2 FQGTGA. This CDR3 is built from 15 residues. The CDR3 loop is CASSSQARSYNEQFF. DNA of the CDR3: TGTGCCAGCAGCTCACAGGCCCGATCCTACAATGAGCAGTTCTTC.

V is TRBV9 and J is TRBJ2-1; 7 bases align to TRBD2. Germline-derived CDR1 and CDR2 are SGDLS and YYNGEE. This CDR3 is 15 amino acids long. J gave up 3 bases and V 3 bases, and 6 bases lay outside the gene matches. CDR3 sequence: CASSASGAFYNEQFF. In DNA form, the CDR3 reads TGTGCCAGCAGCGCTAGCGGAGCCTTCTACAATGAGCAGTTCTTC.

This sequence joins TRBV29-1 and TRBJ1-4; maybe TRBD1 (6 bases). The V gene lost 6 bases and the J gene lost 8 bases, with 13 bases spanning the gap. The CDR3 is 12 amino acids. Germline lookup yields CDR1 SQVTM and CDR2 ANQGSEA. Written as DNA, the CDR3 is TGCAGCGTCCAACAGGGTGACGAAAAACTGTTTTTT. Amino acids: CSVQQGDEKLFF. Full variable domain (missing parts from reference TRBV29-1 and TRBJ1-4): SAVISQKPSRDICQRGTSLTIQCQVDSQVTMMFWYRQQPGQSLTLIATANQGSEATYESGFVIDKFPISRPNLTFSTLTVSNMSPEDSSIYLCSVQQGDEKLFFGSGTQLSVL.

The J gene is TRBJ2-7, the V gene TRBV20-1; no clear D gene. V lost 2 bases, J lost 6 bases, and 5 bases lay in between. Per germline, CDR1 DFQATT and CDR2 SNEGSKA (reference sequence). The CDR3 has 10 residues. CDR3 sequence reads: CSARQVEQYF. The CDR3 DNA follows: TGCAGTGCTAGACAGGTCGAGCAGTACTTC.

This sequence joins TRBV2 and TRBJ2-1, with D tentatively TRBD2 (7 bases). Per the germline V gene, CDR1 is SNHLY and CDR2 is FYNNEI. This CDR3 contains 14 residues. The V end was cut by 4 bases, the J end by 9 bases, with 16 bases between. The CDR3 DNA is TGTGCCAGCAGTGCTAATTACAGGGAGGGTGAGCAGTTCTTC. As protein: CASSANYREGEQFF. The variable domain in full, with the rest retrieved from reference TRBV2 and TRBJ2-1, is EPEVTQTPSHQVTQMGQEVILRCVPISNHLYFYWYRQILGQKVEFLVSFYNNEISEKSEIFDDQFSVERPDGSNFTLKIRSTKLEDSAMYFCASSANYREGEQFFGPGTRLTVL.

The chain employs TRBV29-1 and TRBJ1-2; D remains unclear. The germline V gene has CDR1 SQVTM and CDR2 ANQGSEA. Trimming took off 0 bases at V and 6 bases at J, with 5 bases between the two ends. CDR3 length: 11 amino acids. CDR3 in DNA: TGCAGCGTTGAAGATGGGGATGGCTACACCTTC. This encodes CSVEDGDGYTF. Full variable domain (missing parts from reference TRBV29-1 and TRBJ1-2): SAVISQKPSRDICQRGTSLTIQCQVDSQVTMMFWYRQQPGQSLTLIATANQGSEATYESGFVIDKFPISRPNLTFSTLTVSNMSPEDSSIYLCSVEDGDGYTFGSGTRLTVV.

The V and J genes are TRBV30 and TRBJ2-5; D not certain. There are 13 residues in the CDR3. With 4 bases removed from V and 4 bases from J, the gap between germline ends came to 13 bases. Germline V lookup: CDR1 GTSNPN, CDR2 SVGIG (reference sequence). The chain's CDR3 is CAWKLLALETQYF. Written as DNA, the CDR3 is TGTGCCTGGAAACTCCTGGCGTTAGAGACCCAGTACTTC.

V and J are TRBV5-1 and TRBJ2-7; possible D gene TRBD1, 6 bases. CDR1 and CDR2 (germline): SGHRS, YFSETQ. This CDR3 has 14 residues. The V and J ends lost 0 bases and 2 bases respectively, with 9 bases between them. The CDR3 nucleotides read TGCGCCAGCAGCTTGGGAGGGGGTCCCTACGAGCAGTACTTC. Translated, it gives CASSLGGGPYEQYF.

The gene calls are TRBV9 and TRBJ2-3; D is undetermined. In germline, CDR1 is SGDLS, CDR2 YYNGEE. This CDR3 comprises 14 residues. The V and J ends lost 3 bases and 0 bases respectively, with 8 bases between them. For the CDR3, the DNA is TGTGCCAGCAGCGGCCCATCGAGCACAGATACGCAGTATTTT. The encoded protein is CASSGPSSTDTQYF.

This clone was seen a few times. V gene TRBV30 combines with J gene TRBJ2-1, with 10 bases aligning to TRBD1. Trimming at V came to 3 bases and at J to 6 bases, leaving 14 bases not matched to a gene. This CDR3 is built from 17 residues. Germline CDR1 GTSNPN, CDR2 SVGIG (reference sequence). CDR3 region: CAWSHDLDRGYRNEQFF. The CDR3 region has the DNA TGTGCCTGGAGCCATGACTTGGACAGGGGGTATCGCAATGAGCAGTTCTTC.

This clone was seen more than once but under ten times. CDR3 sequence reads: CASSPRTGAEQYF. CDR3 nucleotide sequence: TGTGCCAGCAGCCCTCGGACGGGGGCCGAGCAGTACTTC. The gene calls are TRBV2 and TRBJ2-7; D may match TRBD1 or TRBD2 (6 bases each). Germline CDR1 is SNHLY and CDR2 is FYNNEI. The length of the CDR3 is 13 residues. The germline V and J ends were trimmed by 6 bases and 6 bases, with 15 bases remaining between them.

This clone was recorded once. This chain connects TRBV18 to TRBJ2-3; possible D gene TRBD1, 6 bases. Germline CDR1 KGHSH, CDR2 LQKENI. V lost 2 bases and J 0 bases, leaving 12 bases between the germline ends. The CDR3 covers 16 residues. The CDR3 spells CASSPAGQISTDTQYF. CDR3 sequence (DNA): TGTGCCAGCTCACCAGCCGGACAGATTAGCACAGATACGCAGTATTTT.

The chain combines TRBV27 with TRBJ1-2; tentatively, D is TRBD1 (6 bases). The CDR3 has 13 amino acids. The germline V gene has CDR1 MNHEY and CDR2 SMNVEV (reference sequence). V lost 9 bases, J lost 6 bases, and 17 bases lay in between. The CDR3 region has the DNA TGTGCCAGTCGAGGGGGGGTCCATGATGGCTACACCTTC. Its protein is CASRGGVHDGYTF.

This clone showed up just a few times. Within the sample, other DNA sequences also encode this same CDR3. The V call is TRBV29-1, the J call TRBJ2-6, with 7 bases lining up with TRBD1. The junction had 2 bases not matched to a gene; V was cut back by 6 bases and J by 0 bases. CDR3 length: 14 amino acids. Germline V gene data show CDR1 as SQVTM and CDR2 as ANQGSEA. The CDR3 region has the DNA TGCAGCGTGGCAGGGGGCTCTGGGGCCAACGTCCTGACTTTC. Its protein is CSVAGGSGANVLTF.

The chain is built from TRBV5-4 and TRBJ1-4; the match to TRBD1 covers 8 bases. The CDR3 sequence is 14 residues long. Trimming cost V 6 bases and J 5 bases; bases outside gene matches: 6. CDR1 is SGHNT, CDR2 YYREEE, per germline (reference sequence). CDR3 coding DNA: TGTGCCAGCACCTCCCGGGACAGGAATGAAAAACTGTTTTTT. Its translation: CASTSRDRNEKLFF.

The chain employs TRBV30 and TRBJ2-7; the match to TRBD1 covers 10 bases. The CDR3 is made up of 16 amino acids. Germline V lookup: CDR1 GTSNPN, CDR2 SVGIG (reference sequence). V dropped 2 bases and J dropped 7; count of bases not matched to a gene: 14. The CDR3 region is CAWSLETGGKMSEQYF. The CDR3 DNA sequence: TGTGCCTGGAGTTTGGAGACAGGGGGCAAGATGAGTGAGCAGTACTTC.

The J gene is TRBJ2-7, the V gene TRBV4-2, with TRBD2 matching over 13 bases. The CDR3 sequence is 15 residues long. The germline V gene encodes CDR1 LGHNA and CDR2 YNFKEQ. With V trimmed by 0 bases and J by 6 bases, 2 bases remained unmatched. CDR3 in DNA: TGTGCCAGCAGCCAAGAAACTAGCGGGAGGGGCGAGCAGTACTTC. Protein sequence: CASSQETSGRGEQYF.

V and J are TRBV11-1 and TRBJ2-3; D is uncertain. V lost 1 base to trimming and J lost 7 bases, with 9 bases between them. This CDR3 comprises 13 residues. CDR1 is SGHAT and CDR2 is FQDESV in the germline V gene (reference sequence). CDR3 loop: CASSLGLVHTQYF. DNA for the CDR3: TGTGCCAGCAGCTTAGGCCTGGTCCATACGCAGTATTTT.

This chain connects TRBV9 to TRBJ2-1; 13 bases agree with TRBD2. Germline assignment: CDR1 SGDLS and CDR2 YYNGEE. V lost 4 bases to trimming and J lost 3 bases; unmatched junction nucleotides: 4. CDR3 length equals 16 residues. CDR3 loop: CASSLGTSGIYNEQFF. CDR3 DNA sequence: TGTGCCAGCAGCTTAGGGACTAGCGGGATCTACAATGAGCAGTTCTTC.

The V gene is TRBV18, the J gene TRBJ2-1; D remains ambiguous. This CDR3 contains 13 residues. Per the germline V gene, CDR1 is KGHSH and CDR2 is LQKENI. V lost 3 bases and J lost 8, with 11 bases in between. The CDR3 is CASSPGNSDEQFF. CDR3 coding DNA: TGTGCCAGCTCACCTGGAAATTCGGATGAGCAGTTCTTC.

Written as DNA, the CDR3 is TGTGCCAGCAGCGAACAGGGAGGTCAAGGCTACACCTTC. Encoded protein: CASSEQGGQGYTF. This rearrangement joins TRBV2 to TRBJ1-2; TRBD1 might be the D (6 bases). Trimming took off 6 bases at V and 8 bases at J, with 16 bases between the two ends. Germline CDR1 and CDR2: SNHLY and FYNNEI. CDR3 length: 13 residues. The complete variable domain, with remaining parts taken from reference TRBV2 and TRBJ1-2, reads EPEVTQTPSHQVTQMGQEVILRCVPISNHLYFYWYRQILGQKVEFLVSFYNNEISEKSEIFDDQFSVERPDGSNFTLKIRSTKLEDSAMYFCASSEQGGQGYTFGSGTRLTVV.

J is TRBJ2-1 and V is TRBV2, with TRBD2 matching over 16 bases. The CDR3 extends over 15 amino acids. In germline, CDR1 is SNHLY, CDR2 FYNNEI. The CDR3, as DNA: TGTGCACCCGAGAAGGGACTAGCGGGAGGGTATGAGCAGTTCTTC. It yields the protein CAPEKGLAGGYEQFF.